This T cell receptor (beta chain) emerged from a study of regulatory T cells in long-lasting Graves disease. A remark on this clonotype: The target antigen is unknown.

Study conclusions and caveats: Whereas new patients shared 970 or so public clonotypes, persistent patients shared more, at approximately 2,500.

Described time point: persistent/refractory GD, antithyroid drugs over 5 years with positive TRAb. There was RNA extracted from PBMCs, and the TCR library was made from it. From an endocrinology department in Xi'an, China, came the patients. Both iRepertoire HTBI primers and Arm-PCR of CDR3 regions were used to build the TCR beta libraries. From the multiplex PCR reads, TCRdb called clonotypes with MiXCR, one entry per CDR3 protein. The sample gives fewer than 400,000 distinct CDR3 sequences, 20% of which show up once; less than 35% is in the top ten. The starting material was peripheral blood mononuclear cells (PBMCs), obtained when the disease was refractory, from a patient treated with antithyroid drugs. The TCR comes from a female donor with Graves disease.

The CDR3 nucleotides are TGTGCCAGCAGCTACGGACTAGCGGGTGTTAGCACAGATACGCAGTATTTT. Translation: CASSYGLAGVSTDTQYF. This chain connects TRBV7-9 to TRBJ2-3; TRBD2 agrees at 11 bases. V was clipped by 4 bases and J by 0 bases; unmatched bases: 6. This CDR3 comprises 17 residues. Per germline, CDR1 SEHNR and CDR2 FQNEAQ (reference sequence). The whole variable domain, remainder taken from reference TRBV7-9 and TRBJ2-3, is DTGVSQNPRHKITKRGQNVTFRCDPISEHNRLYWYRQTLGQGPEFLTYFQNEAQLEKSRLLSDRFSAERPKGSFSTLEIQRTEQGDSAMYLCASSYGLAGVSTDTQYFGPGTRLTVL.